Listed below are T cell receptor beta chains from one sample, sequenced in a study of blood T cell repertoires in COVID-19. Some clones are missing from TCRdb's copy, which holds only in-frame ones; the method was immunoSEQ multiplex PCR. The table includes approximately 260,000 clones, less than 85% detected once. The specimen was peripheral blood. Receptor source: a woman older than 75 with active or convalescent COVID-19. The CDR3 runs from the conserved cysteine through the conserved F or W. D genes are given only for firm matches. The size entry is marked missing in some rows and otherwise reads once, few, many or a size class.

v_gene	abundance	d_gene	j_gene	CDR3nt	CDR3aa
TRBV2	-	TRBD2	TRBJ2-4	TGTGCCAGCAGTGTGACTAGCGGTCTAGCCAAAAACATTCAGTACTTC	CASSVTSGLAKNIQYF
TRBV18	-	TRBD2	TRBJ2-2	TGTGCCAGCTCAGAGAGTAGCGGGAGGTACACCGGGGAGCTGTTTTTT	CASSESSGRYTGELFF
TRBV6-5	few	TRBD1	TRBJ1-1	TGTGCCAGCACTCTCAGGACAGGGAGTGACACTGAAGCTTTCTTT	CASTLRTGSDTEAFF
TRBV2	-	TRBD1	TRBJ2-7	TGTGCCAGCTCGGACAGGGGCCACGAGCAGTACTTC	CASSDRGHEQYF
TRBV7-8	-	-	TRBJ2-7	TGTGCCAGCAGCTTAGCGCTTCAGTCGTACGAGCAGTACTTC	CASSLALQSYEQYF
TRBV5-1	-	-	TRBJ1-5	TGCGCCAGCAGCCCCGGGACAACGACTGGCAATCAGCCCCAGCATTTT	CASSPGTTTGNQPQHF
TRBV27	-	TRBD2	TRBJ2-2	TGTGCCAGCAGTCTCATGACCTCTAGCGGGAGTTACACCGGGGAGCTGTTTTTT	CASSLMTSSGSYTGELFF
TRBV5-1	-	TRBD2	TRBJ2-7	TGCGCCAGCAGCCCAGGACTAGCGGGGGGTTCCTACGAGCAGTACTTC	CASSPGLAGGSYEQYF
TRBV5-1	-	-	TRBJ2-3	TGCGCCAGCGCCGCACGGGTCGCGGTAAGCACAGATACGCAGTATTTT	CASAARVAVSTDTQYF
TRBV27	once	TRBD1	TRBJ1-6	TGTGCCAGCAGTCCACAGGACAGGACTTATAATTCACCCCTCCACTTT	CASSPQDRTYNSPLHF
TRBV28	-	TRBD2	TRBJ2-5	TGTGCCAGCAGTCGGCAGGGACTAGCTGGGGAGACCCAGTACTTC	CASSRQGLAGETQYF
TRBV19	-	-	TRBJ1-1	TGTGCCAGTAGTATTAGGAGGGCGGGGGGTGAAGCTTTCTTT	CASSIRRAGGEAFF
TRBV6-6	-	-	TRBJ2-2	TGTGCCAGCAGTTACAGGGGTGGGACCGGGGAGCTGTTTTTT	CASSYRGGTGELFF
TRBV7-6	-	TRBD1	TRBJ2-1	TGTGCCAGCAGCATCCGGGACAGGGGTTACAATGAGCAGTTCTTC	CASSIRDRGYNEQFF
TRBV5-1	-	-	TRBJ2-7	TGCGCCAGCAGCCTCGAAAGGAGCTCCTACGAGCAGTACTTC	CASSLERSSYEQYF
TRBV5-1	-	TRBD1	TRBJ1-4	TGCGCCAGCAGCTTGGAATCGGGACAGGGGGCGAGAGAAAAACTGTTTTTT	CASSLESGQGAREKLFF
TRBV12-3/TRBV12-4	few	-	TRBJ2-5	TGTGCCAGCAGTTTTTATCAAGAGACCCAGTACTTC	CASSFYQETQYF
TRBV5-4	-	-	TRBJ2-7	TGTGCCAGCAGCTCCCGGGAACCCGGTTCCGAGCAGTACTTC	CASSSREPGSEQYF
TRBV5-1	once	TRBD2	TRBJ2-1	TGCGCCAGCAGCTTGGGTCTAGCGGGGGGGTTCTCCTACAATGAGCAGTTCTTC	CASSLGLAGGFSYNEQFF
TRBV6-5	-	-	TRBJ1-2	TGTGCCAGCCGGACAGACCCGAACTATGGCTACACCTTC	CASRTDPNYGYTF
TRBV3-1/TRBV3-2	few	-	TRBJ1-1	TGTGCCAGCAGCCAAGATCAGGGCCGGCTGAACACTGAAGCTTTCTTT	CASSQDQGRLNTEAFF
TRBV28	-	-	TRBJ1-2	TGTGCCGCCTGGGGCAGGGCAGAGGGCTACACCTTC	CAAWGRAEGYTF
TRBV4-2	few	TRBD2	TRBJ2-1	TGTGCCAGCAGGCCCGATTCGGGCGGGAGCTCCTACAATGAGCAGTTCTTC	CASRPDSGGSSYNEQFF